One and the same sample provided the 8 T cell receptor beta chains below, sequenced in a study of control samples from healthy donors and cancer patients. The method was immunoSEQ multiplex PCR; TCRdb's version includes in-frame clones alone and lacks a portion of them. The table shows approximately 150,000 clones, with roughly nine tenths occurring only once. Sequenced sample: blood. The receptors shown here come from a woman aged 25 to 39 in good health.

The chain joins TRBV9 to TRBJ2-1; D is uncertain. The germline V and J ends were trimmed by 2 bases and 5 bases, with 2 bases remaining between them. The germline V gene has CDR1 SGDLS and CDR2 YYNGEE. This CDR3 is built from 11 residues. The CDR3 bases are TGTGCCAGCAGCGTTGACAATGAGCAGTTCTTC. Translated: CASSVDNEQFF.

This chain uses TRBV7-9 with TRBJ2-3, with TRBD2 matching 12 bases. The CDR3 is made up of 19 amino acids. Germline CDR1 is SEHNR and CDR2 is FQNEAQ (reference sequence). Trimming cost V 1 base and J 5 bases; bases outside gene matches: 13. The CDR3 DNA sequence: TGTGCCAGCAGCTTAGTCAAGGGTTGGACTAGCGGGAACCTAGATACGCAGTATTTT. Residues: CASSLVKGWTSGNLDTQYF.

This clone was seen only once. V is TRBV28 and J is TRBJ1-4; 7 positions agree with TRBD1. Germline V lookup: CDR1 MDHEN, CDR2 SYDVKM. This CDR3 contains 14 residues. J gave up 8 bases and V 8 bases, and 11 bases lay outside the gene matches. The CDR3 spells CASGGGGVREKLFF. CDR3 bases: TGTGCCAGCGGGGGAGGGGGCGTAAGGGAAAAACTGTTTTTT.

The chain has TRBV2 and TRBJ2-7; 10 positions agree with TRBD2. This CDR3 is 14 amino acids long. The germline gives CDR1 SNHLY, CDR2 FYNNEI. V lost 8 bases, J lost 7 bases, and 11 bases stayed unmatched. Here the CDR3 reads CASGPGLASGEQYF. The CDR3 bases are TGTGCCAGCGGACCGGGACTAGCGTCTGGGGAGCAGTACTTC.

The V gene is TRBV21-1, the J gene TRBJ2-1; TRBD2, as called in the table, went unchecked against the DNA. TRBV21-1 corresponds to a pseudogene. This CDR3 spans 13 amino acids. The CDR3 DNA is TGTGCCAGCAGCAAAGGGACTGCGAATGAGCAGTTCTTC. This encodes CASSKGTANEQFF.

The genes are TRBV19 and TRBJ2-2, with 14 bases matching TRBD2. The CDR3 sequence is 17 residues long. Germline V gene data show CDR1 as LNHDA and CDR2 as SQIVND (reference sequence). With 3 bases clipped from V and 7 bases from J, the junction kept 7 bases outside the gene matches. In DNA form, the CDR3 reads TGTGCCAGTAGTATCGGGGGGACTAGCGGGAGTGGCGGGGAGCTGTTTTTT. Translating it yields CASSIGGTSGSGGELFF.

A few counts support this clone. This chain links TRBV11-2 with TRBJ1-1; D is undetermined. The V gene lost 4 bases and the J gene lost 0 bases, with 9 bases spanning the gap. CDR3 length equals 14 residues. Germline loops: CDR1 SGHAT, CDR2 FQNNGV. For the CDR3, the DNA is TGTGCCAGCAGCTCTTACAACGTGAACACTGAAGCTTTCTTT. The encoded protein is CASSSYNVNTEAFF.

The rearrangement joins TRBV9 to TRBJ2-5; D possibly matches TRBD1 or TRBD2 (5 bases each). Germline assignment: CDR1 SGDLS and CDR2 YYNGEE. V was cut by 4 bases and J by 0 bases, with 13 bases left in between. This CDR3 has 15 amino acids. The CDR3 DNA reads TGTGCCAGCAGCCTACGTGGGGGTAACCAAGAGACCCAGTACTTC. Amino acid sequence: CASSLRGGNQETQYF.